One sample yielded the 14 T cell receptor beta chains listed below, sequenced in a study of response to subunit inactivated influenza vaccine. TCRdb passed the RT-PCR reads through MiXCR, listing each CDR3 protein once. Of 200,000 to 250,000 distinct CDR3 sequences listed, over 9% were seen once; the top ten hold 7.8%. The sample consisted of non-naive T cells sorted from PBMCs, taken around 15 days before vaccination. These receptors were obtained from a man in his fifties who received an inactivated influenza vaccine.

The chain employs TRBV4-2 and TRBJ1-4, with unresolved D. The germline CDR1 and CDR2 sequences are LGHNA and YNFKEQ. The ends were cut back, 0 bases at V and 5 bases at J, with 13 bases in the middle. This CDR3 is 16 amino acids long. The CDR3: CASSQEYGDLNEKLFF. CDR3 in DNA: TGTGCCAGCAGCCAAGAGTACGGAGATTTAAATGAAAAACTGTTTTTT.

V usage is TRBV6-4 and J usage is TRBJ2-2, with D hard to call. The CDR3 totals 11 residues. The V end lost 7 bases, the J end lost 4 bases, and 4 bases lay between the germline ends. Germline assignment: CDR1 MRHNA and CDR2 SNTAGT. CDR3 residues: CASKITGELFF. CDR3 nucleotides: TGTGCCAGCAAAATCACCGGGGAGCTGTTTTTT.

The CDR3 DNA follows: TGTGCCAGCAGTTACTCGTCCTCGGCTGCCTCTGGGGCCAACGTCCTGACTTTC. As protein: CASSYSSSAASGANVLTF. J is TRBJ2-6 and V is TRBV6-5; D call uncertain. From germline, CDR1 is MNHEY and CDR2 SVGAGI. The CDR3 covers 18 residues. Trimming shortened V by 0 bases and J by 0 bases, and 12 bases separated the two germline ends.

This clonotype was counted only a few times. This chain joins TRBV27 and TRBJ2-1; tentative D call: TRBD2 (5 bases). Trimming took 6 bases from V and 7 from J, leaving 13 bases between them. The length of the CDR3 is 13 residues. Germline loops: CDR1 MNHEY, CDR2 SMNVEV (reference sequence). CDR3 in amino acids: CASRRVWDNEQFF. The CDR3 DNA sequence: TGTGCCAGCAGGAGGGTTTGGGATAATGAGCAGTTCTTC.

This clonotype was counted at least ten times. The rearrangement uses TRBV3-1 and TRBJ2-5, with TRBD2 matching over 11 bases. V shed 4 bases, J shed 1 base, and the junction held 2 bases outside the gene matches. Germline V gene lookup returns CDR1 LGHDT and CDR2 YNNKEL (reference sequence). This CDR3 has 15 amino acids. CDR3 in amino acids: CASSLAGGPQETQYF. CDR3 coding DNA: TGTGCCAGCAGCCTAGCGGGAGGGCCCCAAGAGACCCAGTACTTC.

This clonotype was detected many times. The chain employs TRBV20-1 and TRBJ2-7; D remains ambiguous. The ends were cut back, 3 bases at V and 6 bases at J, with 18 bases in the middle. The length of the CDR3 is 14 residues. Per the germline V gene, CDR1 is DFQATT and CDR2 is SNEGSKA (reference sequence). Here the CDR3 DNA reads TGCAGTGCTAGTGGGAAGGGTACCCCATCCGAGCAGTACTTC. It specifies CSASGKGTPSEQYF.

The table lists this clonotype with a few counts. The CDR3 nucleotides read TGCGCCAGCAGCTTCGACGGGGGGGAGCAGTTCTTC. This translates into CASSFDGGEQFF. V and J are TRBV5-1 and TRBJ2-1, with 7 bases identical to TRBD2. The germline V gene encodes CDR1 SGHRS and CDR2 YFSETQ. The length of the CDR3 is 12 residues. The V segment lost 2 bases and the J segment 10 bases; nucleotides outside the gene matches: 3.

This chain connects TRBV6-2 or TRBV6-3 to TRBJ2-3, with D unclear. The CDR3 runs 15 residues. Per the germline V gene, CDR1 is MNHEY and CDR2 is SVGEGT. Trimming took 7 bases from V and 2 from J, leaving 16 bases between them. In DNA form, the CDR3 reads TGTGCCAGCATAAGTTCTAACGTATACACAGATACGCAGTATTTT. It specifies CASISSNVYTDTQYF.

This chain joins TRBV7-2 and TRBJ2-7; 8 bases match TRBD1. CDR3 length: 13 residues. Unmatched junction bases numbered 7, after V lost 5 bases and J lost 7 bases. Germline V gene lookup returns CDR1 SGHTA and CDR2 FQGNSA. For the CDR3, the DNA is TGTGCCAGCAGCAGGACAGGGCAGCAAGAGCAGTACTTC. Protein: CASSRTGQQEQYF.

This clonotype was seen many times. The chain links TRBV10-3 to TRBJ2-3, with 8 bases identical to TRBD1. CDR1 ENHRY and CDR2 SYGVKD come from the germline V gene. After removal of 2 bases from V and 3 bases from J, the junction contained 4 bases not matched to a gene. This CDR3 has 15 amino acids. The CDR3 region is CAISEGTGITDTQYF. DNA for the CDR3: TGTGCCATCAGTGAGGGGACAGGTATTACAGATACGCAGTATTTT.

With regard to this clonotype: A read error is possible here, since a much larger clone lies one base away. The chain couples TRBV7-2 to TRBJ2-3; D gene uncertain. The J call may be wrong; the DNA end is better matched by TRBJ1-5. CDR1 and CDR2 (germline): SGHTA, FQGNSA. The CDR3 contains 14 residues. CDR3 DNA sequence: TGTGCCAGCAGCTTGTCGGCGATCACAGATACGCAGCATTTT. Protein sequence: CASSLSAITDTQHF.

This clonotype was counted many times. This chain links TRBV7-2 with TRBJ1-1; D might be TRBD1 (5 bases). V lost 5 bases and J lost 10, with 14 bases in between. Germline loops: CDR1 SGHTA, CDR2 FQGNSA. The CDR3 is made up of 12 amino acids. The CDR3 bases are TGTGCCAGCAGCCCCGGGACGGGGAGAGCTTTCTTT. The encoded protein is CASSPGTGRAFF.

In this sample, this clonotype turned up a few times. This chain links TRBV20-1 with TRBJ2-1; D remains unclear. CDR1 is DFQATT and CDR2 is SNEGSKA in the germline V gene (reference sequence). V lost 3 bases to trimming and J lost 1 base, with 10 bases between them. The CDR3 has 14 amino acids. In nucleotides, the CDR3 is TGCAGTGCTAGTTTTAGGCCTTCCTACAATGAGCAGTTCTTC. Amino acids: CSASFRPSYNEQFF.

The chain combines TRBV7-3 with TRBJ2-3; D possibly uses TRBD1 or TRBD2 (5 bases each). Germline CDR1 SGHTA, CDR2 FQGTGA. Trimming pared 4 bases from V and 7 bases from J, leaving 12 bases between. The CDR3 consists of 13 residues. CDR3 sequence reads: CASSSGRSHTQYF. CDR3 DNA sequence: TGTGCCAGCAGCTCGGGACGCTCGCATACGCAGTATTTT.